Presented here are 24 T cell receptor beta chains from one specimen sequenced in a study of T cells expressing NK-cell markers. TCRdb re-called the 5' RACE reads and shows each CDR3 protein once, DNA omitted. Its table lists some 450,000 distinct CDR3 sequences. The specimen sequenced was blood T cells: a sorted CD56 or NKG2C T cell subset, CD4+ or CD8+ T cells, or bulk PBMC T cells (not recorded which). The receptors originated from a woman aged 18-70 years in good health.

The chain recombines TRBV7-2 with TRBJ2-5; TCRdb reports TRBD2, a call that lacks DNA to check it against. The CDR3 length is 14 residues. CDR1 is SGHTA, CDR2 FQGNSA, per germline. CDR3 in amino acids: CASSSRLAGETQYF.

This sequence joins TRBV12-3 or TRBV12-4 and TRBJ1-4. The CDR3 has 14 amino acids. CDR3 in amino acids: CASSISIVTEKLFF.

V gene TRBV19 combines with J gene TRBJ1-1; checking the TCRdb D call of TRBD1 is not possible without DNA. The germline CDR1 and CDR2 sequences are LNHDA and SQIVND (reference sequence). There are 15 residues in the CDR3. CDR3 region: CASSPSTRGWTEAFF. The full variable domain, in which reference TRBV19 and TRBJ1-1 provide the parts outside the CDR3, is DGGITQSPKYLFRKEGQNVTLSCEQNLNHDAMYWYRQDPGQGLRLIYYSQIVNDFQKGDIAEGYSVSREKKESFPLTVTSAQKNPTAFYLCASSPSTRGWTEAFFGQGTRLTVV.

The genes are TRBV4-3 and TRBJ2-1; the D call of TRBD2 rests on TCRdb alone, since no DNA is present to check it. This CDR3 region has 17 residues. Germline-derived CDR1 and CDR2 are LGHNA and YSLEER. The CDR3: CASSQATSGGPYNEQFF.

The V gene is TRBV7-6, the J gene TRBJ2-7; as DNA is missing, the TRBD1 call by TCRdb cannot be tested. The germline V gene encodes CDR1 SGHVS and CDR2 FNYEAQ. The CDR3 sequence is 18 residues long. The CDR3 region is CASSFSARESLRSREQYF. The full variable domain, its missing parts supplied by reference TRBV7-6 and TRBJ2-7, is GAGVSQSPRYKVTKRGQDVALRCDPISGHVSLYWYRQALGQGPEFLTYFNYEAQQDKSGLPNDRFSAERPEGSISTLTIQRTEQRDSAMYRCASSFSARESLRSREQYFGPGTRLTVT.

The chain carries TRBV7-7 and TRBJ1-4; there is no DNA to check the TCRdb D call of TRBD1. Germline V lookup: CDR1 SSHAT, CDR2 FNYEAQ (reference sequence). The CDR3 consists of 14 residues. The CDR3 reads CASSAGVASGELFF.

The chain combines TRBV2 with TRBJ1-4; TCRdb selects TRBD1, and the lack of DNA leaves this call unchecked. This CDR3 comprises 15 residues. Germline V gene sequence: CDR1 SNHLY, CDR2 FYNNEI. The CDR3 reads CASTQDREINEKLFF.

The rearrangement links TRBV24-1 to TRBJ2-3; TCRdb's D call, TRBD1, is unchecked because there is no DNA. The CDR3 length is 16 residues. Germline V CDR1 and CDR2: KGHDR, SFDVKD. CDR3 residues: CATSDLVRAGTDTQYF.

The rearrangement joins TRBV10-3 to TRBJ2-7; TCRdb's D gene call, TRBD1, goes unchecked for lack of DNA. This CDR3 is built from 17 residues. Germline-derived CDR1 and CDR2 are ENHRY and SYGVKD. The CDR3 loop is CAISGGETLQGSYEQYF.

The J gene is TRBJ1-6, the V gene TRBV27. Germline CDR1 MNHEY, CDR2 SMNVEV (reference sequence). The CDR3 runs 15 residues. The CDR3 loop is CASSPPRNQNSPLHF.

J is TRBJ2-2 and V is TRBV20-1; as DNA is missing, the TRBD1 call by TCRdb cannot be tested. Germline V CDR1 and CDR2: DFQATT, SNEGSKA (reference sequence). This CDR3 contains 15 residues. The CDR3 here is CSARDLQGSTGELFF.

This sequence joins TRBV12-3 or TRBV12-4 and TRBJ1-1; as DNA is missing, the TRBD1 call by TCRdb cannot be tested. The length of the CDR3 is 14 residues. CDR3 in amino acids: CASSHGTVNTEAFF.

This chain links TRBV19 with TRBJ2-5; TCRdb's D call, TRBD2, is unchecked because there is no DNA. The CDR3 sequence is 14 residues long. Germline assignment: CDR1 LNHDA and CDR2 SQIVND (reference sequence). The chain's CDR3 is CASTKRATEETQYF.

This CDR3 is CASSDTGGEIFADTQYF. The gene calls are TRBV2 and TRBJ2-3; the D gene TCRdb calls, TRBD1, cannot be checked with no DNA. This CDR3 is 17 amino acids long. Germline assignment: CDR1 SNHLY and CDR2 FYNNEI.

This rearrangement joins TRBV12-3 or TRBV12-4 to TRBJ2-1; absent DNA, TCRdb's TRBD1 call cannot be checked. CDR3 length: 18 amino acids. CDR3 residues: CASIETGGMYSSINEQFF.

This chain uses TRBV5-1 with TRBJ2-1. The CDR3 has 19 residues. Germline V gives CDR1 SGHRS, CDR2 YFSETQ. The CDR3 loop reads CASRDSGLAVFVSYNEQFF.

This chain joins TRBV16 and TRBJ1-1. Germline CDR1 KGHSY, CDR2 FQNENV. CDR3 length: 14 amino acids. The chain's CDR3 is CASSQLGRNTEAFF.

The chain carries TRBV15 and TRBJ2-7. Germline assignment: CDR1 LNHNV and CDR2 YYDKDF (reference sequence). This CDR3 region has 13 residues. The CDR3 is CATSTRTGYEQYF.

This rearrangement joins TRBV20-1 to TRBJ1-5; without DNA, the TCRdb call of TRBD1 cannot be checked. The CDR3 has 16 amino acids. Looked up from germline, CDR1 is DFQATT and CDR2 is SNEGSKA (reference sequence). The CDR3 loop reads CSARDRNRVSNQPQHF.

This sequence joins TRBV12-3 or TRBV12-4 and TRBJ2-4. The CDR3 runs 12 residues. The CDR3 loop reads CASSSLKNIQYF.

The genes are TRBV4-3 and TRBJ2-1. Germline values: CDR1 LGHNA, CDR2 YSLEER. The CDR3 consists of 14 residues. CDR3: CASSLDGSHNEQFF.

The chain joins TRBV12-3 or TRBV12-4 to TRBJ2-3. CDR3 size: 16 residues. The CDR3 sequence is CASSLSSVLGTDTQYF.

The genes are TRBV7-6 and TRBJ2-5. CDR3 length: 12 amino acids. Germline loops: CDR1 SGHVS, CDR2 FNYEAQ. The CDR3 loop reads CASSRDEETQYF.

The rearrangement joins TRBV5-6 to TRBJ1-1; TCRdb indicates TRBD1, and absent DNA this call remains unverified. In germline, CDR1 is SGHDT, CDR2 YYEEEE. CDR3 length: 16 residues. CDR3 protein: CASSSGTGSSDTEAFF. Variable domain in full (rest from reference TRBV5-6 and TRBJ1-1): DAGVTQSPTHLIKTRGQQVTLRCSPKSGHDTVSWYQQALGQGPQFIFQYYEEEERQRGNFPDRFSGHQFPNYSSELNVNALLLGDSALYLCASSSGTGSSDTEAFFGQGTRLTVV.